A selection of T cell receptor beta chains follows, all from one sample in a study of T cells after yellow fever vaccination. Each CDR3 protein is one row after TCRdb ran MiXCR on the 5' RACE reads. The data show hundreds of thousands of distinct CDR3 sequences, with 10% to 15% seen just once and 14% to 15% held by the top ten. This specimen was PBMCs, taken on the day of the yellow fever booster vaccination. These receptors were obtained from a young man who received the YFV17D yellow fever vaccine. Each CDR3 is given with its conserved first and last residue. Fields, in order: V gene, clone size, J gene, D gene, CDR3 DNA, CDR3 protein. The D gene is left open where the match is weak. Clone size is not always given. Where it is, it says once, few, many or a class for expanded clones.

>TRBV9|-|TRBJ2-7|TRBD2
TGTGCCAGCAGCAAATCCGGGACTAATGGAGAGCAGTACTTC
CASSKSGTNGEQYF
>TRBV28|-|TRBJ2-7|-
TGTGCCAGCCGGGACTGGGGGATGGAGCAGTACTTC
CASRDWGMEQYF
>TRBV5-1|few|TRBJ2-5|-
TGCGCCAGCAGCAACTGGGGACCGAGCGGAGAGACCCAGTACTTC
CASSNWGPSGETQYF
>TRBV16|few|TRBJ2-1|-
TGTGCCAGCAGCCGTGCCGATCTTGAGCAGTTCTTC
CASSRADLEQFF
>TRBV20-1|few|TRBJ2-2|-
TGCAGTGCTAGAGATCCCCCCCCGAGCAACACCGGGGAGCTGTTTTTT
CSARDPPPSNTGELFF
>TRBV15|-|TRBJ2-7|TRBD2
TGTGCCACCAGCAAGGGCCGGGAGGGCGGTTACGAGCAGTACTTC
CATSKGREGGYEQYF
>TRBV12-3/TRBV12-4|few|TRBJ1-3|-
TGTGCCAGCAGTTTTGCGGACGTGGGAAACACCATATATTTT
CASSFADVGNTIYF
>TRBV19|-|TRBJ2-7|-
TGTGCCAGTAGTATAGACGACTCCTACGAGCAGTACTTC
CASSIDDSYEQYF
>TRBV4-3|few|TRBJ1-5|-
TGCGCCAGCAGCCAAGAAGGGGCCATCAATCAGCCCCAGCATTTT
CASSQEGAINQPQHF
>TRBV28|-|TRBJ2-3|-
TGTGCCAGTCTAGAGTTGGGTACAGATACGCAGTATTTT
CASLELGTDTQYF
>TRBV12-3/TRBV12-4|-|TRBJ2-2|-
TGTGCCAGCAGAACGACAGGAGACACCGGGGAGCTGTTTTTT
CASRTTGDTGELFF
>TRBV4-3|few|TRBJ2-5|-
TGCGCCAGCAGCCAATCTTGGACGGGAGAGACCCAGTACTTC
CASSQSWTGETQYF
>TRBV10-3|few|TRBJ2-7|-
TGTGCCATCAGTGGATCGGAGAGCTCCTACGAGCAGTACTTC
CAISGSESSYEQYF
>TRBV20-1|-|TRBJ2-1|TRBD2
TGCAGTGCCCGGGGAGGGCCTTTGTTCGATGAGCAGTTCTTC
CSARGGPLFDEQFF
>TRBV6-6|-|TRBJ2-3|-
TGTGCCAGCAGTTACACCTACACAGATACGCAGTATTTT
CASSYTYTDTQYF
>TRBV4-3|few|TRBJ2-1|-
TGCGCCAGCAGCCAAGATTCGGGGAAAGGGAAGCAGTTCTTC
CASSQDSGKGKQFF
>TRBV7-8|few|TRBJ2-7|-
TGTGCCAGCAGCTTAGAAAGGGATATGACCGAGCAGTACTTC
CASSLERDMTEQYF
>TRBV12-3/TRBV12-4|-|TRBJ1-6|TRBD1
TGTGCCAGCAGTTTAGGGGACAGGGATCTCCCCCTCCACTTT
CASSLGDRDLPLHF
>TRBV5-5|-|TRBJ2-5|TRBD2
TGTGCCAGCAGCTTGCCCCTAGCGGGAGCTGAGACCCAGTACTTC
CASSLPLAGAETQYF
>TRBV24-1|few|TRBJ2-5|-
TGTGCCACCAGTGGCCGGACAGGGGGACTAGCGGCACAAGAGACCCAGTACTTC
CATSGRTGGLAAQETQYF
>TRBV6-1|few|TRBJ2-2|-
TGTGCCAGCAGTCCCGGGTCGGGAAACGGGGAGCTGTTTTTT
CASSPGSGNGELFF
>TRBV5-5|-|TRBJ1-2|-
TGTGCCAGCAGCCCCTCGGGGGGCTACACCTTC
CASSPSGGYTF
>TRBV12-3/TRBV12-4|-|TRBJ2-7|-
TGTGCCAGCAGTTACGGGACATCCCCCTACGAGCAGTACTTC
CASSYGTSPYEQYF
>TRBV7-2|-|TRBJ1-5|-
TGTGCCAGCAGCTTAGTGGCGGCAGGGGCGAATCAGCCCCAGCATTTT
CASSLVAAGANQPQHF
>TRBV20-1|few|TRBJ2-2|TRBD1
TGCAGTGGGGCAGGGGGAAGGGGCACCGGGGAGCTGTTTTTT
CSGAGGRGTGELFF
>TRBV5-1|-|TRBJ1-6|-
TGCGCCAGCGGCACCGGAGGGGATTCACCCCTCCACTTT
CASGTGGDSPLHF
>TRBV27|-|TRBJ2-1|-
TGTGCTACAAGACCTGGGGGTCCCTACAATGAGCAGTTCTTC
CATRPGGPYNEQFF
>TRBV5-1|few|TRBJ1-5|TRBD1
TGCGCCAGCAGCATAACAGGGGGCAATCAGCCCCAGCATTTT
CASSITGGNQPQHF
>TRBV20-1|few|TRBJ2-3|-
TGCAGTGCATCGGGACATATCCACACAGATACGCAGTATTTT
CSASGHIHTDTQYF
>TRBV29-1|once|TRBJ2-1|-
TGCAGCGTTGACGGGGATAAATCCTCCTACAATGAGCAGTTCTTC
CSVDGDKSSYNEQFF
>TRBV18|few|TRBJ2-4|-
TGTGCCAGCTCGCCGACACAGACAGAAAACATTCAGTACTTC
CASSPTQTENIQYF
>TRBV6-1|-|TRBJ2-7|TRBD2
TGTGCCAGCAGCCTGGAAGCGGGAGCTTTCTCCAGCGAGCAGTACTTC
CASSLEAGAFSSEQYF
>TRBV7-2|-|TRBJ2-5|-
TGTGCCAGCAGCCCGCGTATCAGAGCGTGGAATTCGGAGACCCAGTACTTC
CASSPRIRAWNSETQYF
>TRBV9|-|TRBJ2-3|-
TGTGCCAGCAGCGTGGGGATTCTGCCAGATACGCAGTATTTT
CASSVGILPDTQYF
>TRBV30|few|TRBJ2-7|TRBD1
TGTGCCTGCTCGGGACAGAATACCTACGAGCAGTACTTC
CACSGQNTYEQYF
>TRBV12-3/TRBV12-4|few|TRBJ1-1|-
TGTGCCAGCAGTTTATCGCTAGGATCCAAGTGGAACACTGAAGCTTTCTTT
CASSLSLGSKWNTEAFF
>TRBV27|-|TRBJ1-2|-
TGTGCCAGCAGCGAAGGACGACGACTAGGCTACACCTTC
CASSEGRRLGYTF
>TRBV12-5|few|TRBJ2-3|TRBD2
TGTGCTCCTATGGGCCGATCTAGCGGGAGGTTGCTCACAGATACGCAGTATTTT
CAPMGRSSGRLLTDTQYF
>TRBV20-1|-|TRBJ2-1|-
TGCAGTGCCGTAGTAGGAGGTTCCTACAATGAGCAGTTCTTC
CSAVVGGSYNEQFF
>TRBV11-2|few|TRBJ2-1|TRBD2
TGTGCCAGCAGCTTCTCGGGAGGGCCATCGCGGAATGAGCAGTTCTTC
CASSFSGGPSRNEQFF
>TRBV7-9|few|TRBJ2-2|-
TGTGCCAGCAGCTTAACAGGGCCCACCGGGGAGCTGTTTTTT
CASSLTGPTGELFF